A selection of T cell receptor beta chains follows, all from one sample in a study of blood T cell repertoires in COVID-19. The method was immunoSEQ multiplex PCR; TCRdb's version includes in-frame clones alone and lacks a portion of them. The sample contains tens of thousands of clones, 79% of which appear only once. Material: peripheral blood. The source of these receptors is a man between 65 and 85 years old with acute or convalescent COVID-19. The CDR3 runs from the conserved cysteine through the conserved F or W.

CDR3aa: CAISEGGQNYGYTF
j_gene: TRBJ1-2
v_gene: TRBV10-3

CDR3aa: CASELRQGTEAFF
j_gene: TRBJ1-1
v_gene: TRBV7-9

CDR3aa: CASRIDTGELFF
j_gene: TRBJ2-2
v_gene: TRBV5-1

CDR3aa: CASSLTRVNEKLFF
j_gene: TRBJ1-4
v_gene: TRBV5-5

CDR3aa: CASSTDRGSTGELFF
j_gene: TRBJ2-2
v_gene: TRBV7-6

CDR3aa: CATSGHLGTEAFF
j_gene: TRBJ1-1
v_gene: TRBV2

CDR3aa: CASSPRWSLYSNQPQHF
j_gene: TRBJ1-5
v_gene: TRBV19

CDR3aa: CASGSTSQGNNSPLHF
j_gene: TRBJ1-6
v_gene: TRBV25-1

CDR3aa: CASSLQGTGGTGELFF
j_gene: TRBJ2-2
v_gene: TRBV7-3

CDR3aa: CASSQERRAWETQYF
j_gene: TRBJ2-5
v_gene: TRBV3-1/TRBV3-2

CDR3aa: CASSGQGARTGELFF
j_gene: TRBJ2-2
v_gene: TRBV30

CDR3aa: CASSEAGTYNEQFF
j_gene: TRBJ2-1
v_gene: TRBV2

CDR3aa: CASSPGASGRSSDTQYF
j_gene: TRBJ2-3
v_gene: TRBV28